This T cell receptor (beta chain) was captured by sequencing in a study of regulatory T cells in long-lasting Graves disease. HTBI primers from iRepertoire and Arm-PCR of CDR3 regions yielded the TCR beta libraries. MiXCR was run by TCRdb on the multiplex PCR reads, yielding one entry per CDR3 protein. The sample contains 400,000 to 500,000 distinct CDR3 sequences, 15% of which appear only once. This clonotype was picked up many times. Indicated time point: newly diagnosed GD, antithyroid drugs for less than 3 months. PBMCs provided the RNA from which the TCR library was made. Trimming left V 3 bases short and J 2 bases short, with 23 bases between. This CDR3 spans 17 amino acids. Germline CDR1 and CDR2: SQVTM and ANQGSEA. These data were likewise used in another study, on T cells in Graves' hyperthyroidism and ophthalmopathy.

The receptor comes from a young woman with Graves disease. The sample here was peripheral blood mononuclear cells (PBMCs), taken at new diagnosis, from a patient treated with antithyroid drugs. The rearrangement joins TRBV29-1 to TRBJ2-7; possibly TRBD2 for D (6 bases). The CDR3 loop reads CSVEAGADWGEAYEQYF. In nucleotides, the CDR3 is TGCAGCGTTGAGGCTGGGGCAGATTGGGGGGAGGCCTACGAGCAGTACTTC.